A single sample gave rise to the 5 T cell receptor beta chains below, sequenced in a study of T cell changes during pregnancy in multiple sclerosis. Clones were read by immunoSEQ multiplex PCR, and TCRdb kept only the in-frame ones, dropping some. The sample includes approximately 53,000 clones, nearly 95% of them seen just once. Specimen: CD4+ T cells from peripheral blood mononuclear cells, collected in the second trimester of pregnancy. These receptors all come from a female donor with multiple sclerosis, enrolled in a pregnancy study.

This chain links TRBV2 with TRBJ2-1, with unresolved D. The germline V gene encodes CDR1 SNHLY and CDR2 FYNNEI. This CDR3 is 13 amino acids long. V was pared by 2 bases and J by 8 bases, with 10 bases between. In nucleotides, the CDR3 is TGTGCCAGCAGTGAATGGCCAGGCGATGAGCAGTTCTTC. Encoded protein: CASSEWPGDEQFF.

V and J are TRBV27 and TRBJ2-1, with 7 positions matching TRBD1. Germline assignment: CDR1 MNHEY and CDR2 SMNVEV (reference sequence). V was pared by 6 bases and J by 5 bases, with 25 bases of the junction left unmatched. The CDR3 has 20 residues. The CDR3 DNA sequence: TGTGCCAGCAGCCACACAGGGGCCCTGACTGTTGCGGACCTCAACAATGAGCAGTTCTTC. Translation gives CASSHTGALTVADLNNEQFF.

The chain links TRBV7-5 to TRBJ1-2; TRBD1 is the table's D call, not checked against the DNA. TRBV7-5 is given as a pseudogene. The CDR3 runs to 15 residues. CDR3 nucleotides: TGTGCCAGATCTCCCCCCCCCGACAAGAACTATGGCTACACCTTC. It translates to CARSPPPDKNYGYTF.

CDR3 protein: CSVDWDSPHTEAFF. The CDR3 DNA reads TGCAGCGTTGATTGGGACAGCCCTCACACTGAAGCTTTCTTT. The chain joins TRBV29-1 to TRBJ1-1; 7 bases are a match to TRBD1. Germline V gene data show CDR1 as SQVTM and CDR2 as ANQGSEA. V trimming: 3 bases; J trimming: 3 bases; junction bases outside the gene matches: 7. This CDR3 region has 14 residues.

This clone was seen just once. This chain links TRBV10-3 with TRBJ2-5; 8 bases agree with TRBD2. Unmatched junction bases numbered 6, after V lost 11 bases and J lost 7 bases. From germline, CDR1 is ENHRY and CDR2 SYGVKD. There are 11 residues in the CDR3. CDR3: CASGGGGTQYF. The CDR3 coding sequence is TGTGCCTCCGGGGGGGGCGGGACCCAGTACTTC.